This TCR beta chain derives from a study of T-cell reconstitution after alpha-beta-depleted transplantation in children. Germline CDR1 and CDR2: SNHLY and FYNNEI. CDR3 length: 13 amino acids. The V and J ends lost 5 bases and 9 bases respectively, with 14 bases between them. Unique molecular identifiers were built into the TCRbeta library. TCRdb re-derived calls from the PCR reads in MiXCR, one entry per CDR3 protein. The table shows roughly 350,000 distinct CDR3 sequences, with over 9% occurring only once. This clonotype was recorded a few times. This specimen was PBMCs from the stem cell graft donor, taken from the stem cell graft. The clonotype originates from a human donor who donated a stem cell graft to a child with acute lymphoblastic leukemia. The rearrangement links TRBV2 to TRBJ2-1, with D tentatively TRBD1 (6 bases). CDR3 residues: CASSQARGGEQFF. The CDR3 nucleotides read TGTGCCAGCAGTCAGGCCCGAGGGGGTGAGCAGTTCTTC.